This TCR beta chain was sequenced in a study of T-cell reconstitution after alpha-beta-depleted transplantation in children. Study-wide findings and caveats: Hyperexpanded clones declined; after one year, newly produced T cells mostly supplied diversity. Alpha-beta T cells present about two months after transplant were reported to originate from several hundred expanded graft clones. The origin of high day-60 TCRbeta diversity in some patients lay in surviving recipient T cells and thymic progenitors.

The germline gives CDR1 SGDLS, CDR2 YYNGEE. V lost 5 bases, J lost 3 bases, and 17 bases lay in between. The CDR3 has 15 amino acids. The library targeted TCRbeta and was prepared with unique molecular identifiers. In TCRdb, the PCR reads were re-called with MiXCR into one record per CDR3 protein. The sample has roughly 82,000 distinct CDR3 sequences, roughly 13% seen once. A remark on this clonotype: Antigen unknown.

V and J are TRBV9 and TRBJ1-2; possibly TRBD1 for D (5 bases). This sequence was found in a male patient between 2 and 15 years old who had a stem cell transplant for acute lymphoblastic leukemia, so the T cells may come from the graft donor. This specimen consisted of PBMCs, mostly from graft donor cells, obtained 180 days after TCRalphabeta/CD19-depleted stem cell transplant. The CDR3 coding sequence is TGTGCCAGCAGGAAACTCTTACAGGTAGACTATGGCTACACCTTC. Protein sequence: CASRKLLQVDYGYTF.